This T cell receptor beta chain is from a study of blood T cell repertoires in COVID-19. The overall study: T cells, B-cell-depleted T cells, or PBMCs supplied cDNA or gDNA.

Germline V gene data show CDR1 as LGHDT and CDR2 as YNNKEL (reference sequence). The CDR3 is 15 amino acids. Between the trimmed V and J ends, which lost 4 bases and 0 bases, there was a span of 10 bases. Per the original data handling: Estimates of nucleated cell counts were drawn from the amplification of reference gene primers. Sequencing was performed with immunoSEQ multiplex PCR; in TCRdb, only in-frame clones are kept and a portion is missing. V, J and clone size reflect that table, while D and trimming were determined from the DNA. The table records about 190,000 clones, about 90% of them present only once.

This chain connects TRBV3-1 (or the pseudogene TRBV3-2) to TRBJ2-1; TRBD2 might be the D (5 bases). The sequence came from a man in his fifties with acute or convalescent COVID-19. The sequenced sample consisted of peripheral blood. For the CDR3, the DNA is TGTGCCAGCAGCCCGACTACGAGCTCCTACAATGAGCAGTTCTTC. It translates to CASSPTTSSYNEQFF.